This TCR beta chain came from a study of preoperative IRX-2 immunotherapy in early breast cancer. Treatment described: preoperative locoregional IRX-2 cytokine immunotherapy. Patients received preoperative, locoregional IRX-2 cytokine immunotherapy in a phase Ib study. Clones were sequenced by immunoSEQ multiplex PCR, and TCRdb holds only the in-frame ones, with some missing. The table shows around 60,000 clones, with approximately 93% occurring only once. This CDR3 region has 14 residues. Trimming pared 0 bases from V and 9 bases from J, leaving 12 bases between. CDR1 LGHNA and CDR2 YSLEER come from the germline V gene. In its sample, this clone was seen once.

This specimen was acquired from a patient treated with IRX-2 immunotherapy. The genes are TRBV4-3 and TRBJ2-1; D is uncertain. The clonotype was recovered from a human donor with breast cancer. For the CDR3, the DNA is TGCGCCAGCAGCCAAGATAGGTACCTACTTGAGCAGTTCTTC. Its protein is CASSQDRYLLEQFF.